These T cell receptor beta chains were read from a single sample in a study of blood T cell repertoires in COVID-19. TCRdb's copy holds only in-frame clones and misses some; the assay was immunoSEQ multiplex PCR. The table has 70,000 to 90,000 clones, over 80% seen once. Material: peripheral blood. These receptors were obtained from a woman over 75 with acute or convalescent COVID-19. The CDR3 runs from the conserved cysteine through the conserved F or W. A D gene is named only where the DNA matches it firmly. The size entry is marked missing in some rows and otherwise reads once, few, many or a size class.

abundance: NA; d_gene: TRBD1; v_gene: TRBV20-1; j_gene: TRBJ1-2; CDR3aa: CSARDRDGYTF; CDR3nt: TGCAGTGCTAGGGACAGGGATGGCTACACCTTC
abundance: NA; d_gene: NA; v_gene: TRBV11-2; j_gene: TRBJ2-5; CDR3aa: CASSQGVVMGETQYF; CDR3nt: TGTGCCAGCAGCCAAGGGGTTGTGATGGGAGAGACCCAGTACTTC
abundance: NA; d_gene: TRBD2; v_gene: TRBV14; j_gene: TRBJ2-7; CDR3aa: CASSQVGTSPYEQYF; CDR3nt: TGTGCCAGCAGCCAAGTGGGGACTAGCCCCTACGAGCAGTACTTC
abundance: NA; d_gene: NA; v_gene: TRBV5-1; j_gene: TRBJ1-1; CDR3aa: CASSAGNTEAFF; CDR3nt: TGCGCCAGCAGTGCGGGGAACACTGAAGCTTTCTTT
abundance: NA; d_gene: TRBD1; v_gene: TRBV29-1; j_gene: TRBJ1-1; CDR3aa: CSVSTGGLTEAFF; CDR3nt: TGCAGCGTGTCGACAGGGGGCTTGACTGAAGCTTTCTTT
abundance: NA; d_gene: NA; v_gene: TRBV29-1; j_gene: TRBJ1-2; CDR3aa: CSVALGSRSEGYTF; CDR3nt: TGCAGCGTTGCATTGGGGAGCCGTTCGGAGGGCTACACCTTC
abundance: NA; d_gene: NA; v_gene: TRBV5-1; j_gene: TRBJ1-1; CDR3aa: CASSLEGGPTEAFF; CDR3nt: TGCGCCAGCAGCCTAGAGGGTGGGCCCACTGAAGCTTTCTTT
abundance: NA; d_gene: NA; v_gene: TRBV11-3; j_gene: TRBJ1-2; CDR3aa: CASSFGQRDGYTF; CDR3nt: TGTGCCAGCAGCTTTGGCCAGCGAGATGGCTACACCTTC
abundance: few; d_gene: NA; v_gene: TRBV6-5; j_gene: TRBJ1-6; CDR3aa: CASGDDGINSPLHF; CDR3nt: TGTGCCAGCGGAGACGACGGGATTAATTCACCCCTCCACTTT
abundance: NA; d_gene: TRBD1; v_gene: TRBV19; j_gene: TRBJ1-5; CDR3aa: CASSMGQGRQPQHF; CDR3nt: TGTGCCAGTAGTATGGGACAGGGGAGGCAGCCCCAGCATTTT
abundance: NA; d_gene: NA; v_gene: TRBV7-3; j_gene: TRBJ2-1; CDR3aa: CASSGGRGNEQFF; CDR3nt: TGTGCCAGCAGCGGGGGCCGGGGCAATGAGCAGTTCTTC
abundance: NA; d_gene: NA; v_gene: TRBV30; j_gene: TRBJ2-2; CDR3aa: CAWREGNTGELFF; CDR3nt: TGTGCCTGGAGGGAGGGAAACACCGGGGAGCTGTTTTTT
abundance: NA; d_gene: TRBD2; v_gene: TRBV10-2; j_gene: TRBJ2-3; CDR3aa: CASTWTSGTDTQYF; CDR3nt: TGCGCCAGCACCTGGACTAGCGGCACAGATACGCAGTATTTT
abundance: few; d_gene: NA; v_gene: TRBV5-6; j_gene: TRBJ2-7; CDR3aa: CASSPNGGDGRNEQYF; CDR3nt: TGTGCCAGCAGCCCCAACGGAGGGGATGGTCGAAACGAGCAGTACTTC
abundance: NA; d_gene: NA; v_gene: TRBV18; j_gene: TRBJ2-1; CDR3aa: CASSPPAGTSSYNEQFF; CDR3nt: TGTGCCAGCTCACCCCCGGCGGGAACGAGCTCCTACAATGAGCAGTTCTTC
abundance: NA; d_gene: NA; v_gene: TRBV9; j_gene: TRBJ1-5; CDR3aa: CASSVTDGGNQPQHF; CDR3nt: TGTGCCAGCAGCGTAACGGACGGAGGGAATCAGCCCCAGCATTTT
abundance: NA; d_gene: TRBD1; v_gene: TRBV6-5; j_gene: TRBJ2-7; CDR3aa: CASSYGQGGSYEQYF; CDR3nt: TGTGCCAGCAGTTACGGACAGGGGGGGTCCTACGAGCAGTACTTC